The clone carrying this T cell receptor (beta chain) was recorded at least ten times. This record belongs to a study of T cell repertoires in cytomegalovirus infection. The V gene's germline CDR1 is SGHTA and CDR2 FQGNSA. With 6 bases removed from V and 0 bases from J, the gap between germline ends came to 15 bases. The CDR3 runs 16 residues. TCRdb re-analysed the reads in MiXCR, keeping a single row per CDR3 protein. The sample holds around 300,000 distinct CDR3 sequences, 9% to 9.5% seen once. The receptor comes from a human donor in good health (CMV status not recorded). Some clones in this sample may be carry-over from other donors' samples. The V gene is TRBV7-2, the J gene TRBJ2-4; D might be TRBD1 (5 bases). The specimen was PBMCs. CDR3 region: CASSSQGSLAKNIQYF. The DNA for the CDR3 is TGTGCCAGCAGTTCTCAGGGAAGTTTAGCCAAAAACATTCAGTACTTC.